This TCR beta chain was sequenced in a study of blood T cell repertoires in COVID-19. This CDR3 is 13 amino acids long. V lost 9 bases and J 0 bases, leaving 12 bases between the germline ends. The germline V gene has CDR1 SGHNT and CDR2 YYREEE (reference sequence). TCRdb keeps only in-frame clones here, not all; method: immunoSEQ multiplex PCR. The sample lists about 380,000 clones, approximately 89% seen once, with 1% to 1.5% in the top ten. The origin of this receptor is a man younger than 40 who had recovered from COVID-19. The material sequenced was PBMCs or T cells enriched from blood (not recorded which). V and J are TRBV5-4 and TRBJ1-1; D might be TRBD1 (6 bases). The CDR3 coding sequence is TGTGCCACCTACAGGGACGTGAACACTGAAGCTTTCTTT. Its protein product is CATYRDVNTEAFF.